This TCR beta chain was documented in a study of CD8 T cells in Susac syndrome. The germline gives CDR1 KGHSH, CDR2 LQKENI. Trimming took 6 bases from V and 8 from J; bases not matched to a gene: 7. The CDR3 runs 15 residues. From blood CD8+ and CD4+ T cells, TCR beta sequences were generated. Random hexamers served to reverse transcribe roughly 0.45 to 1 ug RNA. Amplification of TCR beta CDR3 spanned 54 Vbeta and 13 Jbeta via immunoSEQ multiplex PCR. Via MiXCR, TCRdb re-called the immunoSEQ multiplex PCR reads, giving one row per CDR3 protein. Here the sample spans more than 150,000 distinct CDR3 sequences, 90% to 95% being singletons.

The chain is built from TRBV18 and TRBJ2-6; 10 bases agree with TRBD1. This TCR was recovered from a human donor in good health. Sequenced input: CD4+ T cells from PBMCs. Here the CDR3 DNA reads TGTGCCAGCTCCCGGACAGGGGGTTCGACCAACGTCCTGACTTTC. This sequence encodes CASSRTGGSTNVLTF.